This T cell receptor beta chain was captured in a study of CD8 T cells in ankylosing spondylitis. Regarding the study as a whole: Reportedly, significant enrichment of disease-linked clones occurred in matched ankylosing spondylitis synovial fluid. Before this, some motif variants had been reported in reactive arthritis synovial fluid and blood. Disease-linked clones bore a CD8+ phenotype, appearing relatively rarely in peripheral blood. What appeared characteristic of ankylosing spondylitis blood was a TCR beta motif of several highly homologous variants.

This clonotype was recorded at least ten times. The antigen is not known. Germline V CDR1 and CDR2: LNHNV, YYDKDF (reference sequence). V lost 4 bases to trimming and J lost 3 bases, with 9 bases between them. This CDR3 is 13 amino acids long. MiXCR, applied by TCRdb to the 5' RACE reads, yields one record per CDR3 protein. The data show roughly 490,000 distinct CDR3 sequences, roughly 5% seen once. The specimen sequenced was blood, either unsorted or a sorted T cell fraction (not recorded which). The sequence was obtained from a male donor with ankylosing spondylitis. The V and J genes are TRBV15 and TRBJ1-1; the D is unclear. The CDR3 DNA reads TGTGCCACCAGCATGGAGAGGCACACTGAAGCTTTCTTT. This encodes CATSMERHTEAFF.